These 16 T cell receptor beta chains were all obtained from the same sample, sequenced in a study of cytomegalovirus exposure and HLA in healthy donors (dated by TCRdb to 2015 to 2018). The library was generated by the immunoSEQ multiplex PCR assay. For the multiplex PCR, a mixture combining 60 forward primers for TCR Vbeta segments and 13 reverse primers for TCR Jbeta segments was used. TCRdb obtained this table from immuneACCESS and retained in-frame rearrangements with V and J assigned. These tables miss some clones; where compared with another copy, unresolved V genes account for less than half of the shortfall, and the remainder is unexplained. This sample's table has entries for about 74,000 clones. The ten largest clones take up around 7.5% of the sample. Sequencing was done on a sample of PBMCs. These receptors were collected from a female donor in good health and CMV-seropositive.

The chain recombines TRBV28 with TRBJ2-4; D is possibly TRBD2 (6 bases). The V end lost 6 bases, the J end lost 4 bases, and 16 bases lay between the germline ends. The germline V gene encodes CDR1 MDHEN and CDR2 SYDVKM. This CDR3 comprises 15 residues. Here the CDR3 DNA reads TGTGCCAGCAGGATCGGAGGGCAGGGAAAAAACATTCAGTACTTC. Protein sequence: CASRIGGQGKNIQYF.

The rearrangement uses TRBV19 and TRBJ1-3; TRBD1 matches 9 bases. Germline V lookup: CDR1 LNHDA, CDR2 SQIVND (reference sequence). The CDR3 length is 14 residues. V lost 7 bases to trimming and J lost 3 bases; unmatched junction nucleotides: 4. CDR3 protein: CASTPGQGGNTIYF. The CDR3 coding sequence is TGTGCCAGTACCCCGGGACAGGGTGGAAACACCATATATTTT.

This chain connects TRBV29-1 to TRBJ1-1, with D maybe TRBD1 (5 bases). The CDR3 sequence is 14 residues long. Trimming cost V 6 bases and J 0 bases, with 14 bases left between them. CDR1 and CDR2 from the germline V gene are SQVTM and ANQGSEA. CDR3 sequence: CSVALDNLNTEAFF. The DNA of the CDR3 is TGCAGCGTCGCCTTGGACAATCTGAACACTGAAGCTTTCTTT.

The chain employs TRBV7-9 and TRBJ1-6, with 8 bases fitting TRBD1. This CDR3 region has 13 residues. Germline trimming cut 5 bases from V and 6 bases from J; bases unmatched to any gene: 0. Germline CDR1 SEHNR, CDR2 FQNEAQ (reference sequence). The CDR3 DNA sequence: TGTGCCAGCAGCGACAGGGGTAATTCACCCCTCCACTTT. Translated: CASSDRGNSPLHF.

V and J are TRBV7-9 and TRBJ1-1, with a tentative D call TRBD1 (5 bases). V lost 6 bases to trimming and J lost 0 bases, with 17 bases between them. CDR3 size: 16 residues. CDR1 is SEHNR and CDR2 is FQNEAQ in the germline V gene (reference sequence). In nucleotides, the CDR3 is TGTGCCAGCAGACCAGCAACAGGTCGGATGAACACTGAAGCTTTCTTT. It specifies CASRPATGRMNTEAFF.

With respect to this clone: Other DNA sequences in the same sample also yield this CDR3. In nucleotides, the CDR3 is TGCGCCAGCAGCCAAGCGGGAGGGGGTGAGACCCAGTACTTC. Encoded protein: CASSQAGGGETQYF. The chain links TRBV4-1 to TRBJ2-5, with 8 bases lining up with TRBD2. After removal of 1 base from V and 5 bases from J, the junction contained 3 bases not matched to a gene. Germline V lookup: CDR1 MGHRA, CDR2 YSYEKL. CDR3 length equals 14 residues.

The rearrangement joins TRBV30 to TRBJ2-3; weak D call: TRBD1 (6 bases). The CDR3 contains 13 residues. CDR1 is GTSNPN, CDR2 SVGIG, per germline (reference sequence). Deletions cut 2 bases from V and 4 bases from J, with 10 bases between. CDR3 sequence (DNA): TGTGCCTGGAGTCAGGGGCTGGCAGATACGCAGTATTTT. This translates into CAWSQGLADTQYF.

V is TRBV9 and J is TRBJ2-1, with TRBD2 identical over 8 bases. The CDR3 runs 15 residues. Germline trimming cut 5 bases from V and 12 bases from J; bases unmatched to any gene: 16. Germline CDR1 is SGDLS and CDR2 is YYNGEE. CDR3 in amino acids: CASSGREGRGIGQFF. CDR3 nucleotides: TGTGCCAGCAGTGGACGGGAGGGCCGGGGCATTGGGCAGTTCTTC.

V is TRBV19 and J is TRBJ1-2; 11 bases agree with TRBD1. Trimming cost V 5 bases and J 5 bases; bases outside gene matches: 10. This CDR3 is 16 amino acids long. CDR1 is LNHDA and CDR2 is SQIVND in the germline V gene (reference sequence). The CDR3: CASSPDSGTGGYGYTF. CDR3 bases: TGTGCCAGTAGTCCAGATTCTGGGACAGGGGGATATGGCTACACCTTC.

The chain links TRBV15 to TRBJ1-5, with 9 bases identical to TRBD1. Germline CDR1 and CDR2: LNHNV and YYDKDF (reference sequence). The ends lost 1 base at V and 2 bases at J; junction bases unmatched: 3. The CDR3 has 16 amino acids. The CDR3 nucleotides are TGTGCCACCAGCAGAGGCCGGGACAGGGGCAATCAGCCCCAGCATTTT. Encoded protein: CATSRGRDRGNQPQHF.

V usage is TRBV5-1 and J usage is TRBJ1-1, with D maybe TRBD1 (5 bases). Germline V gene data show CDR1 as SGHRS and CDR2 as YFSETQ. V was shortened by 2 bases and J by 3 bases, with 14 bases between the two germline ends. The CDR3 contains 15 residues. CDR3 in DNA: TGCGCCAGCAGCTTTGGGGCTGTCTCGTACACTGAAGCTTTCTTT. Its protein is CASSFGAVSYTEAFF. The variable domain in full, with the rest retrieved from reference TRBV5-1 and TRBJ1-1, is KAGVTQTPRYLIKTRGQQVTLSCSPISGHRSVSWYQQTPGQGLQFLFEYFSETQRNKGNFPGRFSGRQFSNSRSEMNVSTLELGDSALYLCASSFGAVSYTEAFFGQGTRLTVV.

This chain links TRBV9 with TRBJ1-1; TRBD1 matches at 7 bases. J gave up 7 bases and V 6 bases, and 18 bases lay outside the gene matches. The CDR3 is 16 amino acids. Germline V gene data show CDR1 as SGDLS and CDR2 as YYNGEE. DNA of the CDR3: TGTGCCAGCACGAAAGGGGGAACAGGGGCTGGGATTGAAGCTTTCTTT. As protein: CASTKGGTGAGIEAFF.

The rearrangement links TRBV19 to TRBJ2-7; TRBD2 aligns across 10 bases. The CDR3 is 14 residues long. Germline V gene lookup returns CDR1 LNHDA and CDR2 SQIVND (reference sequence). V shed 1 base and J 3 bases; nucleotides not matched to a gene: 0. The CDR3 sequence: CASSIVAGGYEQYF. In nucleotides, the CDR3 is TGTGCCAGTAGTATAGTAGCGGGGGGCTACGAGCAGTACTTC.

The CDR3 region has the DNA TGTGCCAGCAGTCCCGCGGGACTCGGGGGGTACGAGCAGTACTTC. Translating it yields CASSPAGLGGYEQYF. The rearrangement links TRBV2 to TRBJ2-7, with 7 bases matching TRBD2. The ends lost 5 bases at V and 4 bases at J; junction bases unmatched: 11. The CDR3 totals 15 residues. Germline V gives CDR1 SNHLY, CDR2 FYNNEI.

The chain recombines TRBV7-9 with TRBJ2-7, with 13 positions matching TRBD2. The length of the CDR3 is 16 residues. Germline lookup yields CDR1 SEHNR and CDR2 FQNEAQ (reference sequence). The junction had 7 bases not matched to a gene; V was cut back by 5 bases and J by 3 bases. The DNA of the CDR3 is TGTGCCAGCAGCCCCCGAGGGACTAGCGGGATCTACGAGCAGTACTTC. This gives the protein CASSPRGTSGIYEQYF.

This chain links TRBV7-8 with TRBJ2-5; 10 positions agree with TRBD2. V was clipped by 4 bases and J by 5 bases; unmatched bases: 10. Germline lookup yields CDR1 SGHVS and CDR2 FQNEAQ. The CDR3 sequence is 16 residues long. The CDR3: CASSSASGGAGETQYF. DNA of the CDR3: TGTGCCAGCAGCTCAGCTAGCGGGGGAGCAGGGGAGACCCAGTACTTC.